Listed below are T cell receptor beta chains from one sample, sequenced in a study of cytomegalovirus exposure and HLA in healthy donors. Profiling relied on immunoSEQ multiplex PCR, and the TCRdb table lists in-frame clones only, not all of them. Of about 200,000 clones detected, 70% to 80% appear once; the ten largest clones hold 0.22%. Sequenced: PBMCs. The receptors originated from a girl aged 2-10 years in good health and CMV-seronegative. The CDR3 runs from the conserved cysteine through the conserved F or W. Size values are once, few and many counts, or a class for expanded clones, and some rows have none.

abundance	v_gene	CDR3aa
NA	TRBV7-6	CASSLQMDIRRRGYTF
NA	TRBV10-2	CASSEGLATREQFF
NA	TRBV7-9	CASSRGGGIDEQFF
once	TRBV5-1	CASSGGTGKETQYF
NA	TRBV10-3	CAISPGGGQGRSPLHF
NA	TRBV6-5	CASTPRGASGNTIYF
NA	TRBV5-1	CASSLGRGQAGELFF
NA	TRBV18	CASSPTRGALGNTIYF
NA	TRBV5-1	CASSLDRVSNQPQHF
once	TRBV6-1	CASRGGRNTEAFF
few	TRBV6-1	CASSVELNTEAFF
NA	TRBV5-4	CASSLGETKETQYF
NA	TRBV4-2	CASSQEVDRAYEQYF
few	TRBV10-2	CASRRGTNEKLFF
NA	TRBV6-5	CASGMTSGGINEQFF
once	TRBV4-1	CASSQAGSNYGYTF
NA	TRBV2	CASRGQGLNYGYTF
NA	TRBV28	CASSPVRDRVGRNTEAFF
NA	TRBV7-9	CASSPSAGGDTQYF
NA	TRBV29-1	CSVGQQGQSNQPQHF
NA	TRBV6-4	CASSEDKRGGSDTQYF
few	TRBV6-5	CASSPGLAVTDTQYF
NA	TRBV5-1	CASSDIQGNGYTF
NA	TRBV27	CASSLSQTLNTEAFF
NA	TRBV19	CASSIPGTGANTEAFF
NA	TRBV9	CASRQGPDPSGNTIYF
few	TRBV6-6	CASSLQGNYGYTF
NA	TRBV25-1	CASSSPVTEAFF